Detailed here is one T cell receptor (beta chain). Original handling: How many nucleated cells were present was estimated from reference gene primer amplification. Assay used: immunoSEQ multiplex PCR; TCRdb lists only in-frame clones, some missing. The V and J calls and clone size are taken from that table; D and trimming were inferred from the DNA. The sample includes 400,000 to 450,000 clones, 75% to 90% seen only once; the top ten take about 1.6%. The data were taken from a study of blood T cell repertoires in COVID-19. As for the study in general: Samples came from the United States, Italy and Spain, spanning acute and convalescent COVID-19. T cells, B-cell-depleted T cells, or PBMCs supplied cDNA or gDNA.

Patients at the Seattle site were enrolled during active infection and followed longitudinally. The source is a woman in her forties with COVID-19, enrolled during active disease. The sequencing sample was made of peripheral blood.

The CDR3 coding sequence is TGTGCCACCAGTGATCGACAGGGCACTGAAGCTTTCTTT. Its translation: CATSDRQGTEAFF. The V and J genes are TRBV24-1 and TRBJ1-1; the match to TRBD1 covers 7 bases. V lost 3 bases, J lost 4 bases, and 1 base stayed unmatched. The CDR3 loop spans 13 amino acids. From germline, CDR1 is KGHDR and CDR2 SFDVKD.